The entry that follows covers one T cell receptor beta chain sequence. This sample was included in a study of shared T cell receptors in the human thymus. This CDR3 contains 16 residues. V dropped 6 bases and J dropped 7 bases, with 24 bases sitting between them. The germline CDR1 and CDR2 sequences are WNHNN and SYGVQD (reference sequence). TCRdb's table, derived via immunoSEQ multiplex PCR, lists solely in-frame clones and lacks some. Of more than 300,000 clones listed, over 90% were seen once; the top ten hold around 0.018%. This TCR derives from a human donor. The gene calls are TRBV10-1 and TRBJ1-1; D remains unclear. Specimen: thymocytes. DNA of the CDR3: TGCGCCAGCAGCCCCCATAGGGTCGGCCCCCGGGGTGAAGCTTTCTTT. It yields the protein CASSPHRVGPRGEAFF.